This T cell receptor beta chain was recovered during a study of cytomegalovirus exposure and HLA in healthy donors. Study outcomes and limitations: Researchers reported that a few CMV-associated chains were confirmed in vitro as CMV antigen-specific.

A multiplex PCR was run with 60 Vbeta primers and 13 Jbeta primers. The method was immunoSEQ multiplex PCR; TCRdb's version includes in-frame clones alone and lacks a portion of them. The repertoire shows 100,000 to 150,000 clones; the top ten hold 1%. The CDR3 sequence is 13 residues long. V lost 4 bases and J 4 bases, leaving 9 bases between the germline ends. CDR1 is LNHDA and CDR2 is SQIVND in the germline V gene (reference sequence). Comments on this clone: Its specificity is unknown.

Material: PBMCs. The chain has TRBV19 and TRBJ2-3, with D possibly matching TRBD1 (6 bases). This clonotype originated in a man younger than 30 in good health and CMV-seronegative. The CDR3 loop is CASSRGPADTQYF. The DNA of the CDR3 is TGTGCCAGTAGTAGGGGGCCCGCAGATACGCAGTATTTT.